One T cell receptor beta chain is described in this entry. There is no known antigen for this receptor. No qualities accompany the bases; no much larger clone lies one base away. The data belong to a study of blood T cell repertoires in COVID-19 (dated by TCRdb to the early 2020s). Study-wide context: Samples covering the acute and convalescent phases of COVID-19 were provided by collaborators in the United States, Italy and Spain. The prospective study material was composed of cDNA or gDNA derived from T cells, B-cell-depleted T cells, or PBMCs. The dataset comprised deeply sampled blood TCRbeta repertoires from subjects exposed to, actively infected with, or recovered from COVID-19. A freely available public database, intended as a resource for researchers studying the immune response to SARS-CoV-2, is where the repertoires were released. The samples were drawn from two sources: the first 160 participants of the ongoing ImmuneRACE study, and fewer than 1,500 subjects contributed by 6 global collaborators. The sample metadata nearly always contained a de-identified subject ID, COVID-19 status, age in years and sex. HLA class I and class II types, where available, came from metadata supplied by the sample provider rather than from assay-based typing.

Taken from the germline V gene (reference sequence), the CDR1 and CDR2 loops are MNHEY and SMNVEV. Here V drops 5 bases and J drops 0 bases, and the junction holds 10 bases not matched to any gene. The CDR3 holds 19 amino acids from the cysteine to the phenylalanine. The DNA shown is the 57-base CDR3, in frame from base 1. A second Seattle source provided samples from volunteer blood donors who had recovered from COVID-19. Each collaborating institution followed its own protocols to collect whole blood in K2EDTA tubes. For TCRbeta analysis, collaborators shipped samples as frozen whole blood, isolated PBMCs, or DNA extracted from either of those sample types. Study-wide findings and limitations: The amount of clinical and demographic metadata varied by source and participant and was provided uncurated.

TCRbeta CDR3 regions were amplified from genomic DNA by means of the immunoSEQ Assay, a bias-controlled multiplex PCR. As for how the authors treated the data: Within the assay, amplification of reference gene primers was used to estimate how many nucleated cells each sample contained. Sequence reads were collapsed and filtered to measure the absolute abundance of every unique TCRbeta CDR3 rearrangement. For each sample, productive Simpson clonality was calculated as the square root of Simpson's diversity index across productive rearrangements. TCRdb retrieved this table from immuneACCESS and kept in-frame rearrangements only. Not all clones are present; in checked studies, unresolved V genes account for under half, and no reason is known for the remainder. The D gene and trimming were derived from the DNA, and the V and J assignments and clone size from that table. The sample has 200,000 to 250,000 clones on record, roughly 88% of them singletons. The ten largest clonotypes hold 2% to 2.5% of the sample.

Sequencing input: peripheral blood. The sequence joins TRBV27 to TRBJ2-6; 10 junctional bases match TRBD1. The receptor comes from a woman between 35 and 50 years old who had recovered from COVID-19. The sequenced DNA is TGTGCCAGCAGTCCCTTTGGGACAGGGGCCACCTCTGGGGCCAACGTCCTGACTTTC. It specifies CASSPFGTGATSGANVLTF.